The 17 T cell receptor beta chains below were found in one sample sequenced in a study of vaccination and CD4 T cells after COVID-19. Described treatment: approximately 10-day PBMC culture with coronavirus spike peptide pools or control peptides (ViraFEST assay). CD4+ T cells of the unexposed donor were collected before the COVID-19 pandemic (2011-2018). These TCRs are of unknown antigen specificity. CD4+ T cells that had been cultured provided DNA sequenced with the Oncomine TCR Beta short-read assay. MiXCR was run by TCRdb on the PCR reads, yielding one entry per CDR3 protein. The sample includes over 7,500 distinct CDR3 sequences, around 29% of them seen just once. Sequencing was done on a sample of CD4+ T cells from blood, cultured in vitro. These receptors were taken from a human donor in good health.

The J gene is TRBJ2-6, the V gene TRBV27; D uncertain. V lost 6 bases, J lost 0 bases, and 21 bases lay in between. CDR3 size: 19 residues. CDR1 MNHEY and CDR2 SMNVEV come from the germline V gene (reference sequence). This CDR3 is CASSRYSLGRSSGANVLTF. The CDR3 coding sequence is TGTGCCAGCAGCCGTTACAGCCTTGGCAGGAGCTCTGGGGCCAACGTCCTGACTTTC.

This clonotype occurred a few times. The rearrangement links TRBV20-1 to TRBJ1-5; D gene unclear. V was cut by 0 bases and J by 4 bases, with 10 bases left in between. This CDR3 contains 14 residues. Germline CDR1 reads DFQATT; CDR2 reads SNEGSKA (reference sequence). The DNA of the CDR3 is TGCAGTGCTAGAGATTTGGGTTATAATCAGCCCCAGCATTTT. This encodes CSARDLGYNQPQHF.

V and J are TRBV29-1 and TRBJ1-1; D is uncertain. Trimming left V 4 bases short and J 3 bases short, with 9 bases between. Germline V gives CDR1 SQVTM, CDR2 ANQGSEA. CDR3 length equals 12 residues. The CDR3 region has the DNA TGCAGCGTTGGTCTCACAGACACTGAAGCTTTCTTT. Encoded protein: CSVGLTDTEAFF.

The genes are TRBV11-1 and TRBJ2-5, with a weak D call TRBD2 (5 bases). Germline V gives CDR1 SGHAT, CDR2 FQDESV (reference sequence). V lost 4 bases and J 0 bases, leaving 18 bases between the germline ends. There are 17 residues in the CDR3. CDR3 DNA: TGTGCCAGCAGCTCGAACGGGCTCGGACTTAACCAAGAGACCCAGTACTTC. As protein: CASSSNGLGLNQETQYF.

This clonotype was detected only a few times. The chain links TRBV6-1 to TRBJ2-7; D is uncertain. Trimming removed 5 bases at V and 5 bases at J, with 16 bases between. The CDR3 sequence is 14 residues long. CDR1 and CDR2 (germline): MNHNS, SASEGT. CDR3 residues: CASSRVIGIDEQYF. The CDR3, as DNA: TGTGCCAGCAGTCGGGTAATCGGAATCGACGAGCAGTACTTC.

The V gene is TRBV20-1, the J gene TRBJ1-4; D perhaps matches TRBD1 (6 bases). CDR1 is DFQATT, CDR2 SNEGSKA, per germline (reference sequence). V was shortened by 0 bases and J by 8 bases, with 16 bases between the two germline ends. CDR3 size: 15 residues. The CDR3 bases are TGCAGTGCTAGAGATCAAGGCAGGGGCGGGGAAAAACTGTTTTTT. It yields the protein CSARDQGRGGEKLFF.

This clonotype was picked up a small number of times. The chain joins TRBV2 to TRBJ2-3; 10 nucleotides align to TRBD1. CDR1 SNHLY and CDR2 FYNNEI come from the germline V gene. The CDR3 extends over 14 amino acids. V was pared by 8 bases and J by 4 bases, with 6 bases of the junction left unmatched. The CDR3 spells CASGGQGLADTQYF. CDR3 nucleotides: TGTGCCAGCGGGGGACAGGGGCTTGCAGATACGCAGTATTTT. The full variable domain, in which reference TRBV2 and TRBJ2-3 provide the parts outside the CDR3, is EPEVTQTPSHQVTQMGQEVILRCVPISNHLYFYWYRQILGQKVEFLVSFYNNEISEKSEIFDDQFSVERPDGSNFTLKIRSTKLEDSAMYFCASGGQGLADTQYFGPGTRLTVL.

The sample holds a few counts of this clonotype. The J gene is TRBJ1-2, the V gene TRBV20-1; 11 positions match TRBD1. Germline-derived CDR1 and CDR2 are DFQATT and SNEGSKA (reference sequence). The CDR3 totals 14 residues. DNA of the CDR3: TGCAGACTCGGACAGGGGGCGACTAACTATGGCTACACCTTC. It is translated as CRLGQGATNYGYTF.

This clonotype turned up a few times. The chain recombines TRBV6-1 with TRBJ1-3, with unresolved D. Germline V lookup: CDR1 MNHNS, CDR2 SASEGT. Trimming cost V 2 bases and J 10 bases, with 18 bases left between them. The CDR3 is 15 residues long. The CDR3 protein is CASSESWGVRETIYF. CDR3 DNA sequence: TGTGCCAGCAGTGAATCATGGGGTGTGAGAGAGACCATATATTTT.

A few counts support this clonotype. The chain carries TRBV24-1 and TRBJ2-3; D is perhaps TRBD2 (6 bases). The CDR3 has 15 residues. Per germline, CDR1 KGHDR and CDR2 SFDVKD. V lost 9 bases and J 2 bases, leaving 17 bases between the germline ends. The DNA of the CDR3 is TGTGCCACCGCTGGAGGGCAGGGACCCACAGATACGCAGTATTTT. Translation: CATAGGQGPTDTQYF.

The gene calls are TRBV27 and TRBJ2-2; D unclear. The CDR3 runs to 15 residues. Looked up from germline, CDR1 is MNHEY and CDR2 is SMNVEV (reference sequence). V lost 3 bases and J lost 0, with 8 bases in between. The CDR3 region has the DNA TGTGCCAGCAGTTTCGGGTGGGCGAACACCGGGGAGCTGTTTTTT. Protein sequence: CASSFGWANTGELFF.

This clonotype came up a few times. The CDR3 is CASSPVNTEAFF. The DNA of the CDR3 is TGTGCCAGTAGTCCGGTGAACACTGAAGCTTTCTTT. V usage is TRBV19 and J usage is TRBJ1-1; D is uncertain. The germline gives CDR1 LNHDA, CDR2 SQIVND (reference sequence). V gave up 5 bases and J gave up 0 bases, with 4 bases separating them. The CDR3 is made up of 12 amino acids. The variable domain in full, with the rest retrieved from reference TRBV19 and TRBJ1-1, is DGGITQSPKYLFRKEGQNVTLSCEQNLNHDAMYWYRQDPGQGLRLIYYSQIVNDFQKGDIAEGYSVSREKKESFPLTVTSAQKNPTAFYLCASSPVNTEAFFGQGTRLTVV.

This clonotype was observed a few times. The V gene is TRBV6-5, the J gene TRBJ1-2; D might be TRBD1 (6 bases). This CDR3 has 14 residues. Looked up from germline, CDR1 is MNHEY and CDR2 is SVGAGI. V lost 3 bases and J 4 bases, leaving 12 bases between the germline ends. This CDR3 is CASSYEGVGYGYTF. The CDR3 DNA sequence: TGTGCCAGCAGTTATGAGGGGGTTGGCTATGGCTACACCTTC.

This clonotype has just a few counts. This chain joins TRBV6-1 and TRBJ2-1; D is unclear. The CDR3 spans 15 residues. Trimming pared 10 bases from V and 0 bases from J, leaving 16 bases between. CDR1 and CDR2 (germline): MNHNS, SASEGT. CDR3 amino acids: CATSPSLSSYNEQFF. DNA of the CDR3: TGTGCCACCTCCCCGTCCTTAAGCTCCTACAATGAGCAGTTCTTC.

The chain carries TRBV30 and TRBJ2-7, with a possible D match to TRBD2 (6 bases). Germline CDR1 reads GTSNPN; CDR2 reads SVGIG (reference sequence). This CDR3 comprises 16 residues. The V gene lost 1 base and the J gene lost 5 bases, with 21 bases spanning the gap. In nucleotides, the CDR3 is TGTGCCTGGAGTGATCCCGGCTGGGGACTCCCTCACGAGCAGTACTTC. This codes for CAWSDPGWGLPHEQYF.

CDR3 DNA sequence: TGTGCCAGCAGCTTAGAAACAAGTAACACTGAAGCTTTCTTT. Translation: CASSLETSNTEAFF. The V call is TRBV11-1, the J call TRBJ1-1; D call uncertain. The CDR3 contains 14 residues. Germline lookup yields CDR1 SGHAT and CDR2 FQDESV (reference sequence). Trimming took off 1 base at V and 2 bases at J, with 8 bases between the two ends.

The gene calls are TRBV27 and TRBJ2-6; D uncertain. CDR3 length: 14 amino acids. Trimming removed 6 bases from V and 1 base from J, with 7 bases in between. Per the germline V gene, CDR1 is MNHEY and CDR2 is SMNVEV (reference sequence). The CDR3: CASRDVSGANVLTF. CDR3 nucleotide sequence: TGTGCCAGCAGGGACGTGTCTGGGGCCAACGTCCTGACTTTC.